This T cell receptor (beta chain) was captured by sequencing in a study of OX40 agonist ivuxolimab in advanced cancers. Background on the study: Cohort: 80% to 90% men, mean age about 60, aged about 23 to 80. Earlier anti-PD-1, anti-PD-L1 or anti-CTLA-4 therapy was permitted; about 38% had received some. Study-wide findings and caveats: The work left the antigen specificity of expanded peripheral T cells undetermined. Blood T cells, both CD4+ and CD8+, expanded clonally by week 6 at 0.1 to 3.0 mg/kg.

About this clone itself: The antigen is not known.

Looked up from germline, CDR1 is MNHEY and CDR2 is SMNVEV (reference sequence). J gave up 3 bases and V 6 bases, and 4 bases lay outside the gene matches. CDR3 size: 14 residues. Method: immunoSEQ multiplex PCR; TCRdb's copy keeps in-frame clones and lacks some. The profile shows approximately 80,000 clones, about 91% of them singletons. The sequences come from CD4+ or CD8+ T cells sorted from blood, collected in a trial of the OX40 agonist ivuxolimab. This sequence joins TRBV27 and TRBJ2-1, with 8 bases fitting TRBD2. The sequence derives from an adult with an advanced solid tumor such as melanoma, head and neck, liver or kidney cancer. The CDR3 DNA sequence: TGTGCCAGCAGGGATAGCGGGGTCTACAATGAGCAGTTCTTC. This codes for CASRDSGVYNEQFF.